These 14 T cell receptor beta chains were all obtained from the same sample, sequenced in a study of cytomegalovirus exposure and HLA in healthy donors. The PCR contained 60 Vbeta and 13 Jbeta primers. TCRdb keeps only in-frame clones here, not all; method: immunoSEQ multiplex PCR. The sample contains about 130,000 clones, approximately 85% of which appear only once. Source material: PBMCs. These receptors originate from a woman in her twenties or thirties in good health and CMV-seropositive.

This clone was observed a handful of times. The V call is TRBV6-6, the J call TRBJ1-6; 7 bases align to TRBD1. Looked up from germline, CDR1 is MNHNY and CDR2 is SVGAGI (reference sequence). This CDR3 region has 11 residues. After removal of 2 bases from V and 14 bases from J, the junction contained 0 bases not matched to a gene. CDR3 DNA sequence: TGTGCCAGCAGTTACGGACAGGCCCTCCACTTT. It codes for CASSYGQALHF.

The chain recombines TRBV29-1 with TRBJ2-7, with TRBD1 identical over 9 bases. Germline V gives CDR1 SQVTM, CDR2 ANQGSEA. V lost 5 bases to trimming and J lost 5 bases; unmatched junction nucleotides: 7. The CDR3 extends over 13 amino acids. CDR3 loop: CSVYRGQGNEQYF. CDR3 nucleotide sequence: TGCAGCGTTTACAGGGGGCAAGGGAACGAGCAGTACTTC.

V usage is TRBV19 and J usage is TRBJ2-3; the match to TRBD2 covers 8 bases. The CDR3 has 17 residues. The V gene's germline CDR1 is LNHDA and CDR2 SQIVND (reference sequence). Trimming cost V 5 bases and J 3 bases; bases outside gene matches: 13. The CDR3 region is CASSLSTGGVETDTQYF. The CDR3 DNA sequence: TGTGCCAGTAGTCTCTCAACGGGGGGGGTAGAGACAGATACGCAGTATTTT.

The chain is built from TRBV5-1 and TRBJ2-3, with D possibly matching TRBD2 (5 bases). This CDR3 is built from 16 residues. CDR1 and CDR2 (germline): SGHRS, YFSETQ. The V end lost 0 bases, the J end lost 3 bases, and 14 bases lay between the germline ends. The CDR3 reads CASSLEGRPGTDTQYF. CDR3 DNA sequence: TGCGCCAGCAGCTTGGAGGGCCGTCCGGGAACAGATACGCAGTATTTT.

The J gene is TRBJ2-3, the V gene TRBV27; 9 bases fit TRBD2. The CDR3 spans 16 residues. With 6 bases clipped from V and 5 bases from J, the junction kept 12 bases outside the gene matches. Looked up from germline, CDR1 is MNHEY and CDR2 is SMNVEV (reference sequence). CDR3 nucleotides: TGTGCCAGCAGAAGGTTGATGGCGGGGGGGCAAGATACGCAGTATTTT. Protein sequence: CASRRLMAGGQDTQYF.

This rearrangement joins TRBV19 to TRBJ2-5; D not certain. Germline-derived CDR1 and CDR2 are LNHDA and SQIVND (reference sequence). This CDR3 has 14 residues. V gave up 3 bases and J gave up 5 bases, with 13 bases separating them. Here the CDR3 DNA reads TGTGCCAGTAGTATTCGAGGAGACGGGGAGACCCAGTACTTC. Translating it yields CASSIRGDGETQYF.

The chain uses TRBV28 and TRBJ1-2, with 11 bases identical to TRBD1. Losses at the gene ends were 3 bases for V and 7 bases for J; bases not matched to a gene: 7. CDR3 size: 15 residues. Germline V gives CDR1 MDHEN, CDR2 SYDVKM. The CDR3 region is CASSFSRTGGSGYTF. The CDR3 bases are TGTGCCAGCAGTTTCTCCCGGACAGGGGGCTCTGGCTACACCTTC.

This CDR3 is CASSFEQGAYEQYF. CDR3 DNA: TGTGCCAGCAGTTTTGAACAGGGGGCCTACGAGCAGTACTTC. The rearrangement links TRBV27 to TRBJ2-7, with TRBD1 matching 8 bases. V was clipped by 3 bases and J by 2 bases; unmatched bases: 3. The CDR3 covers 14 residues. Germline V gene sequence: CDR1 MNHEY, CDR2 SMNVEV (reference sequence).

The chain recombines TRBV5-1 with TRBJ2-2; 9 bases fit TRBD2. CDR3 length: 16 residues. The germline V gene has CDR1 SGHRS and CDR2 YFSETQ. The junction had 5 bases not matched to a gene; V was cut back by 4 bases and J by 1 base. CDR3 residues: CASSRWTSENTGELFF. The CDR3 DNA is TGCGCCAGCAGCCGATGGACTAGCGAGAACACCGGGGAGCTGTTTTTT.

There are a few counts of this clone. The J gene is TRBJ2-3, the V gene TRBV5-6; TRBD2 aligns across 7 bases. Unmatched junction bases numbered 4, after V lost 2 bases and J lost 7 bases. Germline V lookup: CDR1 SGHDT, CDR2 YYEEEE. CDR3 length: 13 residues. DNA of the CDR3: TGTGCCAGCAGCTTTACTAGCGAAAATACGCAGTATTTT. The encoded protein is CASSFTSENTQYF.

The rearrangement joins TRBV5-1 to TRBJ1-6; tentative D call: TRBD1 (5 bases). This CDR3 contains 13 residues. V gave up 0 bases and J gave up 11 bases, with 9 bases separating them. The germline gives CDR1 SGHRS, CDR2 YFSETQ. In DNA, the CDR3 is TGCGCCAGCAGCTTGGGGGGACTGCCACCCCTCCACTTT. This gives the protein CASSLGGLPPLHF.

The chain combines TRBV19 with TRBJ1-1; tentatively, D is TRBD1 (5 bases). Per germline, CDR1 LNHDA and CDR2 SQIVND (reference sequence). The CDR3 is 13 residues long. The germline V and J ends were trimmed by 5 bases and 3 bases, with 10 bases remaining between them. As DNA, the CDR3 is TGTGCCAGTAGTCCTCGGGGGGACACTGAAGCTTTCTTT. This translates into CASSPRGDTEAFF.

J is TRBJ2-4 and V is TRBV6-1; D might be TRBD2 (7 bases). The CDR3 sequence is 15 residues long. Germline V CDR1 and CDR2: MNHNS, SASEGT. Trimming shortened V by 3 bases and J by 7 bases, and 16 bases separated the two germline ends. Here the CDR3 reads CASSEKRGGGNIQYF. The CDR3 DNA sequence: TGTGCCAGCAGTGAGAAGAGAGGGGGGGGGAACATTCAGTACTTC.

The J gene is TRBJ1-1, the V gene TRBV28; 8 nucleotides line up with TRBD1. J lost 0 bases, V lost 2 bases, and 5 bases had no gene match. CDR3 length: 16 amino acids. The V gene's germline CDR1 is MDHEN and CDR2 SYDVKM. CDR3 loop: CASSLATGAMNTEAFF. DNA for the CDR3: TGTGCCAGCAGTTTAGCGACAGGGGCAATGAACACTGAAGCTTTCTTT. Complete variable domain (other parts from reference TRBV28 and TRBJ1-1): DVKVTQSSRYLVKRTGEKVFLECVQDMDHENMFWYRQDPGLGLRLIYFSYDVKMKEKGDIPEGYSVSREKKERFSLILESASTNQTSMYLCASSLATGAMNTEAFFGQGTRLTVV.